The next 10 T cell receptor beta chains were all read from a single sample in a study of a mutant IDH1 vaccine in newly diagnosed glioma. For these receptors, no antigen is known. Stated time point: week 47, end of study. Doses consisted of 300 ug of mutant IDH1 20-mer peptide each, paired with topical imiquimod. Using immunoSEQ multiplex PCR, the repertoire was profiled, and TCRdb retains in-frame clones only, with some absent. The sample shows around 60,000 clones, around 86% of them seen only once. The starting material was PBMCs, obtained from a glioma patient whose treatment included an IDH1 peptide vaccine. Receptors were obtained from a man under 40 with glioma.

The chain links TRBV6-4 to TRBJ1-2; D unresolved. The germline V and J ends were trimmed by 8 bases and 6 bases, with 22 bases remaining between them. Germline assignment: CDR1 MRHNA and CDR2 SNTAGT. CDR3 length: 15 amino acids. The CDR3: CASRRLWRSGDGYTF. The CDR3 nucleotides read TGTGCCAGCCGTCGACTATGGCGGAGCGGGGATGGCTACACCTTC.

In this sample, this clone turned up once. V usage is TRBV9 and J usage is TRBJ2-5, with D unresolved. V lost 1 base, J lost 2 bases, and 9 bases lay in between. This CDR3 is 14 amino acids long. Per the germline V gene, CDR1 is SGDLS and CDR2 is YYNGEE. As DNA, the CDR3 is TGTGCCAGCAGCGTATGGGATAATCAAGAGACCCAGTACTTC. This gives the protein CASSVWDNQETQYF. Using reference TRBV9 and TRBJ2-5 for the parts outside the CDR3, the full variable domain is DSGVTQTPKHLITATGQRVTLRCSPRSGDLSVYWYQQSLDQGLQFLIQYYNGEERAKGNILERFSAQQFPDLHSELNLSSLELGDSALYFCASSVWDNQETQYFGPGTRLLVL.

The gene calls are TRBV5-6 and TRBJ2-7, with unresolved D. Germline loops: CDR1 SGHDT, CDR2 YYEEEE. This CDR3 spans 16 amino acids. Trimming removed 1 base at V and 0 bases at J, with 14 bases between. CDR3 in DNA: TGTGCCAGCAGCTTGTCGTCAGAGAGCCTCTCCTACGAGCAGTACTTC. Amino acid sequence: CASSLSSESLSYEQYF.

This clone was found once. The chain combines TRBV7-6 with TRBJ2-4, with D perhaps being TRBD1 or TRBD2 (5 bases each). This CDR3 has 19 residues. Trimming removed 1 base at V and 3 bases at J, with 22 bases between. Germline V lookup: CDR1 SGHVS, CDR2 FNYEAQ. CDR3 coding DNA: TGTGCCAGCAGCTTAGACCCACCCGCCGCCGGGACCTTCAAAAACATTCAGTACTTC. Translated, it gives CASSLDPPAAGTFKNIQYF.

The V gene is TRBV27, the J gene TRBJ1-2, with 9 positions matching TRBD1. The junction had 15 bases not matched to a gene; V was cut back by 4 bases and J by 0 bases. The CDR3 is made up of 19 amino acids. Germline CDR1 is MNHEY and CDR2 is SMNVEV (reference sequence). The CDR3 loop reads CASSSLLGQGNPPNYGYTF. CDR3 in DNA: TGTGCCAGCAGTTCCCTACTAGGACAGGGGAACCCGCCTAACTATGGCTACACCTTC.

V is TRBV11-2 and J is TRBJ2-3; D is possibly TRBD1 (5 bases). Germline V lookup: CDR1 SGHAT, CDR2 FQNNGV. The CDR3 totals 18 residues. V was trimmed by 1 base and J by 0 bases, leaving 17 bases between them. CDR3 sequence reads: CASSLAIFGASSTDTQYF. In DNA form, the CDR3 reads TGTGCCAGCAGCTTAGCCATTTTTGGGGCATCTAGCACAGATACGCAGTATTTT.

The chain combines TRBV5-4 with TRBJ2-7, with a possible D match to TRBD2 (7 bases). V shed 2 bases and J shed 6 bases, with 18 bases lying between them. From germline, CDR1 is SGHNT and CDR2 YYREEE (reference sequence). This CDR3 spans 15 amino acids. The CDR3 DNA sequence: TGTGCCAGCAGCTTAAAAGGCGGGGGCCATGGCGAGCAGTACTTC. Protein product: CASSLKGGGHGEQYF.

This chain uses TRBV19 with TRBJ2-4; 10 bases agree with TRBD1. The CDR3 spans 13 residues. V gave up 5 bases and J gave up 8 bases; unmatched junction bases: 3. CDR1 and CDR2 (germline): LNHDA, SQIVND (reference sequence). The CDR3 protein is CASSGQGGHIQYF. The CDR3 DNA sequence: TGTGCCAGTAGTGGACAGGGGGGGCACATTCAGTACTTC.

The chain is built from TRBV10-2 and TRBJ1-5, with D hard to call. This CDR3 is 15 amino acids long. With 4 bases removed from V and 1 base from J, the gap between germline ends came to 11 bases. The germline CDR1 and CDR2 sequences are WSHSY and SAAADI. The CDR3: CASSGEPLSNQPQHF. CDR3 DNA: TGCGCCAGCAGTGGCGAGCCCTTAAGCAATCAGCCCCAGCATTTT.

The chain employs TRBV19 and TRBJ1-2; no reliable D call. Germline values: CDR1 LNHDA, CDR2 SQIVND (reference sequence). The CDR3 is made up of 15 amino acids. Trimming shortened V by 2 bases and J by 2 bases, and 12 bases separated the two germline ends. The CDR3 sequence: CASSIIAALNYGYTF. The CDR3 coding sequence is TGTGCCAGTAGTATAATTGCAGCCTTAAACTATGGCTACACCTTC.